This T cell receptor beta chain derives from a study of Graves' ophthalmopathy and Graves' hyperthyroidism. Study context: Peripheral blood (taken before any treatment) was collected at initial diagnosis. The study's findings and limits: Most expanded thyroid clonotypes above 0.001 frequency also appeared in blood.

This clonotype was found a few times. The antigen is undetermined. The V end was cut by 7 bases, the J end by 0 bases, with 10 bases between. In germline, CDR1 is SGHRS, CDR2 YFSETQ. CDR3 length: 14 residues. Amplified TCR beta CDR3 regions were obtained using RNA transcripts as template. The authors performed first-round RT-PCR with HTBI primers and then a second-round multiplex PCR. From the multiplex PCR reads, TCRdb called clonotypes with MiXCR, one entry per CDR3 protein. The table lists hundreds of thousands of distinct CDR3 sequences, 35% to 50% of them singletons. Donors with ophthalmopathy: moderate-to-severe activity, CAS ≥3, NOSPECS ≥4, duration under 3 months. Isolation of PBMCs was performed using over 8 ml of fresh peripheral blood.

The rearrangement joins TRBV5-1 to TRBJ2-2; D not resolved. The sequence was obtained from an adult man with Graves' ophthalmopathy. The material sequenced was peripheral blood. Here the CDR3 reads CASRWIANTGELFF. The CDR3 DNA sequence: TGCGCCAGCCGTTGGATAGCGAACACCGGGGAGCTGTTTTTT.